The entry below describes one TCR beta chain. This specimen comes from a study of blood T cell repertoires in COVID-19. The CDR3 extends over 18 amino acids. Germline lookup yields CDR1 SNHLY and CDR2 FYNNEI. The ends were cut back, 7 bases at V and 2 bases at J, with 25 bases in the middle. Each participant's cohort was designated according to participant-reported clinical history. Sequencing used immunoSEQ multiplex PCR; TCRdb keeps in-frame clones, though not all of them. The sample includes about 200,000 clones, roughly 80% of them seen just once. V is TRBV2 and J is TRBJ2-3, with D perhaps matching TRBD1 (6 bases). The sample was PBMCs or T cells enriched from blood (not recorded which). The clonotype comes from a man between 40 and 49 years old who had recovered from COVID-19. The CDR3 bases are TGTGCCAGCAAAAGAGGGCAGGGGTTGGGGGCACACACAGATACGCAGTATTTT. It codes for CASKRGQGLGAHTDTQYF.